The subject of this entry is one T cell receptor (beta chain). The sample comes from a study of monozygotic twins with inflammatory bowel disease. CDR3 length: 17 residues. Germline loops: CDR1 DFQATT, CDR2 SNEGSKA (reference sequence). TCRdb reprocessed the 5' RACE reads; each CDR3 protein has one entry and no DNA is given. The sample holds some 89,000 distinct CDR3 sequences. The chain recombines TRBV20-1 with TRBJ2-1; TCRdb indicates TRBD1, and absent DNA this call remains unverified. The sequence was collected from a human donor with ulcerative colitis or Crohn's disease, or a healthy co-twin of an affected twin (not recorded which). Source material: blood. The CDR3 is CSALQRAGQGIYNEQFF.